One and the same sample provided the 25 T cell receptor beta chains below, sequenced in a study of OX40 agonist ivuxolimab in advanced cancers. The data were produced by immunoSEQ multiplex PCR, yet TCRdb's version contains in-frame clones alone and is incomplete. The repertoire holds roughly 86,000 clones, with 85% to 95% as singletons. The material sequenced was CD4+ or CD8+ T cells sorted from blood, taken in a trial of the OX40 agonist ivuxolimab. These receptors were collected from an adult with an advanced solid tumor such as melanoma, head and neck, liver or kidney cancer.

The chain uses TRBV7-6 and TRBJ1-2; D possibly corresponds to TRBD1 (6 bases). With 1 base removed from V and 4 bases from J, the gap between germline ends came to 19 bases. CDR3 length: 17 amino acids. Germline V gene sequence: CDR1 SGHVS, CDR2 FNYEAQ. The CDR3 region has the DNA TGTGCCAGCAGCTTAGGGAGGGGGGATGGGGCTACCTATGGCTACACCTTC. This encodes CASSLGRGDGATYGYTF.

Only one count was recorded for this clone. The gene calls are TRBV5-1 and TRBJ1-4; 10 bases are a match to TRBD1. This CDR3 has 15 residues. Germline CDR1 and CDR2: SGHRS and YFSETQ. V gave up 3 bases and J gave up 8 bases; unmatched junction bases: 7. Here the CDR3 DNA reads TGCGCCAGCAGCTCAGCCGGGACAGGGGAAGAAAAACTGTTTTTT. Amino acid sequence: CASSSAGTGEEKLFF.

V is TRBV4-1 and J is TRBJ1-5, with D maybe TRBD1 (6 bases). Deletions cut 0 bases from V and 3 bases from J, with 15 bases between. This CDR3 has 17 amino acids. The germline gives CDR1 MGHRA, CDR2 YSYEKL. CDR3 sequence (DNA): TGCGCCAGCAGCCAAGAAACAGGCAGGGGTGTCAATCAGCCCCAGCATTTT. It encodes CASSQETGRGVNQPQHF.

This chain joins TRBV29-1 and TRBJ2-2; 10 nucleotides agree with TRBD2. CDR3 length: 15 residues. With V trimmed by 6 bases and J by 1 base, 5 bases remained unmatched. CDR1 is SQVTM and CDR2 is ANQGSEA in the germline V gene. The CDR3 protein is CSVQTSGVNTGELFF. The CDR3 DNA reads as TGCAGCGTACAAACTAGCGGGGTGAACACCGGGGAGCTGTTTTTT.

The table lists this clone with a few counts. The CDR3 DNA sequence: TGTGCCAGCAGCCATGGGGACAGGGGATTTCAGCCCCAGCATTTT. Protein: CASSHGDRGFQPQHF. The chain uses TRBV28 and TRBJ1-5; 10 bases map to TRBD1. With 6 bases clipped from V and 6 bases from J, the junction kept 8 bases outside the gene matches. CDR1 is MDHEN, CDR2 SYDVKM, per germline. The CDR3 extends over 15 amino acids.

This chain links TRBV21-1 with TRBJ2-1; the DNA was not used to check the table's D call, TRBD2. TRBV21-1 is classified as a pseudogene. The CDR3 is 15 amino acids. The CDR3 nucleotides are TGTGCCAGCACCACCCGCGACTGCCCCTACAATGAGCAGTTCTTC. Translation: CASTTRDCPYNEQFF.

V and J are TRBV6-1 and TRBJ1-2; a possible D gene is TRBD1 (6 bases). The CDR3 covers 12 residues. Germline V lookup: CDR1 MNHNS, CDR2 SASEGT. V lost 4 bases and J 8 bases, leaving 11 bases between the germline ends. The CDR3 here is CASSVQGGGYTF. The CDR3 DNA sequence: TGTGCCAGCAGTGTACAGGGTGGGGGCTACACCTTC.

In this sample, this clone turned up once. V gene TRBV5-4 combines with J gene TRBJ2-1; 8 bases are a match to TRBD2. The germline CDR1 and CDR2 sequences are SGHNT and YYREEE (reference sequence). The CDR3 sequence is 15 residues long. V trimming: 4 bases; J trimming: 0 bases; junction bases outside the gene matches: 3. DNA for the CDR3: TGTGCCAGCAGCCCCGGGGGGGACTCCTACAATGAGCAGTTCTTC. This sequence encodes CASSPGGDSYNEQFF.

The chain joins TRBV19 to TRBJ2-3; 7 nucleotides line up with TRBD2. J lost 5 bases, V lost 5 bases, and 10 bases had no gene match. CDR3 length: 15 amino acids. Germline CDR1 and CDR2: LNHDA and SQIVND (reference sequence). The chain's CDR3 is CASSPRGVAGDTQYF. In DNA form, the CDR3 reads TGTGCCAGTAGTCCCCGGGGAGTAGCGGGAGATACGCAGTATTTT.

This chain uses TRBV10-3 with TRBJ1-4; D not certain. The CDR3 consists of 17 residues. Germline values: CDR1 ENHRY, CDR2 SYGVKD. The V end lost 2 bases, the J end lost 1 base, and 14 bases lay between the germline ends. This CDR3 is CAISEPPGMGTNEKLFF. In DNA form, the CDR3 reads TGTGCCATCAGTGAGCCCCCGGGAATGGGAACTAATGAAAAACTGTTTTTT.

The chain carries TRBV4-1 and TRBJ1-6; D gene ambiguous. The CDR3 is 18 amino acids. V gave up 0 bases and J gave up 0 bases, with 12 bases separating them. The V gene's germline CDR1 is MGHRA and CDR2 YSYEKL. The CDR3: CASSQDILRSSYNSPLHF. CDR3 sequence (DNA): TGCGCCAGCAGCCAAGATATCCTCCGGAGCTCCTATAATTCACCCCTCCACTTT.

The rearrangement uses TRBV21-1 and TRBJ1-5; the DNA was not used to check the table's D call, TRBD1. TRBV21-1 is a pseudogene segment. The CDR3 covers 13 residues. CDR3 bases: TGTGCCAGGGGGCTAAATAGCAATCAGCCCCAGCATTTT. Residues: CARGLNSNQPQHF.

There are a few counts of this clone. V usage is TRBV6-1 and J usage is TRBJ1-1; D is unclear. Germline V gene lookup returns CDR1 MNHNS and CDR2 SASEGT. Trimming removed 5 bases at V and 11 bases at J, with 12 bases between. The CDR3 has 11 amino acids. The CDR3 nucleotides are TGTGCCAGCAGTCCCGAGGTACAGGCTTTCTTT. Amino acids: CASSPEVQAFF.

This chain links TRBV5-6 with TRBJ2-1; 8 bases are shared with TRBD2. The CDR3 loop spans 15 amino acids. Trimming cost V 4 bases and J 6 bases; bases outside gene matches: 9. Germline V gene lookup returns CDR1 SGHDT and CDR2 YYEEEE. CDR3 loop: CASSPHGGAANEQFF. CDR3 bases: TGTGCCAGCAGCCCTCACGGGGGGGCGGCCAATGAGCAGTTCTTC.

This sequence joins TRBV5-1 and TRBJ1-1; weak D call: TRBD1 (5 bases). CDR1 is SGHRS and CDR2 is YFSETQ in the germline V gene. CDR3 length equals 14 residues. Trimming removed 4 bases from V and 1 base from J, with 11 bases in between. CDR3 nucleotide sequence: TGCGCCAGCAGCCGAGTTCAGGGGAACACTGAAGCTTTCTTT. Its protein product is CASSRVQGNTEAFF.

J is TRBJ1-1 and V is TRBV4-2; unclear D gene. V was trimmed by 6 bases and J by 3 bases, leaving 17 bases between them. The length of the CDR3 is 15 residues. Germline CDR1 and CDR2: LGHNA and YNFKEQ. The CDR3 spells CASRPSAQSDTEAFF. CDR3 in DNA: TGTGCCAGCAGGCCTAGCGCCCAGAGCGACACTGAAGCTTTCTTT.

V is TRBV5-1 and J is TRBJ2-7, with D maybe TRBD2 (6 bases). This CDR3 contains 16 residues. The V and J ends lost 3 bases and 2 bases respectively, with 18 bases between them. Germline V gene sequence: CDR1 SGHRS, CDR2 YFSETQ. The CDR3 sequence: CASSWGGSQSAYEQYF. Written as DNA, the CDR3 is TGCGCCAGCAGCTGGGGAGGCAGCCAAAGCGCCTACGAGCAGTACTTC.

The rearrangement links TRBV6-1 to TRBJ2-7; 14 nucleotides agree with TRBD2. CDR1 is MNHNS, CDR2 SASEGT, per germline. The CDR3 covers 14 residues. V lost 10 bases and J lost 7; bases outside the gene matches: 9. CDR3: CATGLAGASGEQYF. CDR3 DNA sequence: TGTGCCACGGGACTAGCGGGGGCCTCAGGGGAGCAGTACTTC.

The chain uses TRBV9 and TRBJ1-5; D is perhaps TRBD1 (6 bases). The CDR3 length is 15 residues. V was pared by 2 bases and J by 3 bases, with 12 bases between. Germline CDR1 SGDLS, CDR2 YYNGEE. The CDR3 DNA reads as TGTGCCAGCAGCGTCTTGTCAGGGGTCAATCAGCCCCAGCATTTT. This translates into CASSVLSGVNQPQHF.

The chain links TRBV4-1 to TRBJ2-2, with D unresolved. The CDR3 extends over 15 amino acids. Germline CDR1 and CDR2: MGHRA and YSYEKL. Trimming cost V 0 bases and J 0 bases, with 5 bases left between them. The CDR3, as DNA: TGCGCCAGCAGCCAAGAAAAGACGAACACCGGGGAGCTGTTTTTT. Translation gives CASSQEKTNTGELFF.

This CDR3 reads CASRDTSVNEKLFF. The CDR3 DNA sequence: TGTGCCAGCAGAGACACATCCGTGAATGAAAAACTGTTTTTT. The chain employs TRBV2 and TRBJ1-4; D is unclear. The CDR3 totals 14 residues. The V and J ends lost 6 bases and 5 bases respectively, with 13 bases between them. From germline, CDR1 is SNHLY and CDR2 FYNNEI.

The V and J genes are TRBV5-1 and TRBJ2-5, with 8 bases aligning to TRBD1. The junction had 7 bases not matched to a gene; V was cut back by 4 bases and J by 5 bases. The CDR3 spans 14 residues. Germline V gives CDR1 SGHRS, CDR2 YFSETQ. The CDR3, as DNA: TGCGCCAGCAGCCGGTCAGGGGGCGAGGAGACCCAGTACTTC. Amino acids: CASSRSGGEETQYF. Variable domain in full (rest from reference TRBV5-1 and TRBJ2-5): KAGVTQTPRYLIKTRGQQVTLSCSPISGHRSVSWYQQTPGQGLQFLFEYFSETQRNKGNFPGRFSGRQFSNSRSEMNVSTLELGDSALYLCASSRSGGEETQYFGPGTRLLVL.

With respect to this clone: Its ends do not fully match the called genes, so a read error is possible. The chain combines TRBV7-7 with TRBJ1-1; tentatively, D is TRBD1 (5 bases). The CDR3 is made up of 14 amino acids. CDR1 is SSHAT and CDR2 is FNYEAQ in the germline V gene (reference sequence). The CDR3 DNA reads as TGTGCTAGCAGCTTAGTAGGGGTGAACACTGAAGCTTTCTTT. This sequence encodes CASSLVGVNTEAFF.

The gene calls are TRBV30 and TRBJ2-7; the match to TRBD1 covers 9 bases. Germline trimming cut 2 bases from V and 1 base from J; bases unmatched to any gene: 3. The CDR3 spans 14 residues. CDR1 is GTSNPN and CDR2 is SVGIG in the germline V gene (reference sequence). This chain's CDR3 is CAWSRGTGSYEQYF. CDR3 nucleotides: TGTGCCTGGAGTAGAGGGACAGGGTCCTACGAGCAGTACTTC.

V gene TRBV11-3 combines with J gene TRBJ1-1; a possible D gene is TRBD1 (5 bases). Germline V gene data show CDR1 as SGHNT and CDR2 as YENEEA. The CDR3 is 14 amino acids. V lost 1 base to trimming and J lost 3 bases, with 9 bases between them. The CDR3 here is CASSLGGVHTEAFF. CDR3 DNA sequence: TGTGCCAGCAGCTTAGGAGGGGTGCACACTGAAGCTTTCTTT.